The 8 T cell receptor beta chains below were found in one sample sequenced in a study of blood T cell repertoires in COVID-19. This table comes from immunoSEQ multiplex PCR, and its TCRdb copy is limited to in-frame clones, with some not included. Counted here are some 72,000 clones, about 89% occurring once; the ten biggest clones make up approximately 0.59%. Input material: peripheral blood. These receptors all come from a man aged 60-69 years with acute or convalescent COVID-19.

This sequence joins TRBV30 and TRBJ2-1; D is unresolved. Trimming shortened V by 5 bases and J by 11 bases, and 13 bases separated the two germline ends. The CDR3 is made up of 11 amino acids. Germline V gene data show CDR1 as GTSNPN and CDR2 as SVGIG (reference sequence). The CDR3 region is CAWADGVQQFF. The CDR3, as DNA: TGTGCCTGGGCCGACGGAGTACAGCAGTTCTTC. Full variable domain (missing parts from reference TRBV30 and TRBJ2-1): SQTIHQWPATLVQPVGSPLSLECTVEGTSNPNLYWYRQAAGRGLQLLFYSVGIGQISSEVPQNLSASRPQDRQFILSSKKLLLSDSGFYLCAWADGVQQFFGPGTRLTVL.

The rearrangement uses TRBV6-4 and TRBJ2-2; no clear D gene. V lost 0 bases to trimming and J lost 6 bases, with 2 bases between them. This CDR3 is 12 amino acids long. Germline V gene lookup returns CDR1 MRHNA and CDR2 SNTAGT. In DNA, the CDR3 is TGTGCCAGCAGTGACTCCTCCGGGGAGCTGTTTTTT. Its protein is CASSDSSGELFF.

The rearrangement joins TRBV11-3 to TRBJ2-2; D unresolved. The CDR3 sequence is 13 residues long. From germline, CDR1 is SGHNT and CDR2 YENEEA. Trimming removed 1 base from V and 6 bases from J, with 6 bases in between. CDR3 region: CASSLVQSGELFF. For the CDR3, the DNA is TGTGCCAGCAGCTTAGTACAGTCCGGGGAGCTGTTTTTT.

The chain links TRBV3-1 (or the pseudogene TRBV3-2) to TRBJ2-5; TRBD2 aligns across 9 bases. Trimming at V came to 6 bases and at J to 1 base, leaving 0 bases not matched to a gene. Per the germline V gene, CDR1 is LGHDT and CDR2 is YNNKEL (reference sequence). This CDR3 contains 13 residues. In nucleotides, the CDR3 is TGTGCCAGCAGGACTAGCGGCCAAGAGACCCAGTACTTC. Its translation is CASRTSGQETQYF.

The rearrangement joins TRBV5-1 to TRBJ2-7; no clear D gene. The CDR3 totals 12 residues. The V end lost 3 bases, the J end lost 7 bases, and 11 bases lay between the germline ends. Per the germline V gene, CDR1 is SGHRS and CDR2 is YFSETQ. CDR3 bases: TGCGCCAGCAGCTATGAGTCCTCGGAGCAGTACTTC. This translates into CASSYESSEQYF.

The V gene is TRBV9, the J gene TRBJ1-6; D gene ambiguous. Trimming pared 0 bases from V and 5 bases from J, leaving 3 bases between. The CDR3 spans 13 residues. Germline V CDR1 and CDR2: SGDLS, YYNGEE. As DNA, the CDR3 is TGTGCCAGCAGCGTAGCCGATAATTCACCCCTCCACTTT. Amino acid sequence: CASSVADNSPLHF.

The chain uses TRBV30 and TRBJ1-2, with 12 bases identical to TRBD1. Germline loops: CDR1 GTSNPN, CDR2 SVGIG (reference sequence). The V and J ends lost 3 bases and 10 bases, in that order; junction bases with no gene match: 9. The CDR3 contains 14 residues. CDR3 DNA sequence: TGTGCCTGGAGCGGGACAGGGGGCGCCAGTGACTACACCTTC. Protein sequence: CAWSGTGGASDYTF.

The V call is TRBV6-5, the J call TRBJ2-5; TRBD1 aligns across 7 bases. Looked up from germline, CDR1 is MNHEY and CDR2 is SVGAGI. The length of the CDR3 is 13 residues. Germline trimming cut 6 bases from V and 5 bases from J; bases unmatched to any gene: 6. In DNA, the CDR3 is TGTGCCAGCAGAAGCACAGGGGCCGAGACCCAGTACTTC. Translating it yields CASRSTGAETQYF.